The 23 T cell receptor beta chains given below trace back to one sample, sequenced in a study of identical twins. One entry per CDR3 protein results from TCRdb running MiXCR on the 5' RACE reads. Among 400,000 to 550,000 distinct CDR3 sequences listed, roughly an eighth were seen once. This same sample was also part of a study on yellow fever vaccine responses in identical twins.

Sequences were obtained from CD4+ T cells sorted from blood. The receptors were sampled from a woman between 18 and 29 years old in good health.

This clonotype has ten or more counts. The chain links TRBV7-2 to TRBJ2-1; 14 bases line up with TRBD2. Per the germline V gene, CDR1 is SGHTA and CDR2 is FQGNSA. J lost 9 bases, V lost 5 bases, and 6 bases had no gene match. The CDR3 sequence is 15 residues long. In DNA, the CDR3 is TGTGCCAGCAGCCCGACTAGCGGGGGGGCTGTTGAGCAGTTCTTC. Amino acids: CASSPTSGGAVEQFF. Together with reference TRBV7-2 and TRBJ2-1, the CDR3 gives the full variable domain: GAGVSQSPSNKVTEKGKDVELRCDPISGHTALYWYRQSLGQGLEFLIYFQGNSAPDKSGLPSDRFSAERTGGSVSTLTIQRTQQEDSAVYLCASSPTSGGAVEQFFGPGTRLTVL.

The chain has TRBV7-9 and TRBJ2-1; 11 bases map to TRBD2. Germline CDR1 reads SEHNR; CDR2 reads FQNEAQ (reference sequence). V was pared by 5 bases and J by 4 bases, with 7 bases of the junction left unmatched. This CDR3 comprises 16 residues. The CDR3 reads CASSLTSGGQYNEQFF. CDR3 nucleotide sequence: TGTGCCAGCAGCCTAACTAGCGGGGGCCAATACAATGAGCAGTTCTTC. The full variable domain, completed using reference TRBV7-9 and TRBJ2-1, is DTGVSQNPRHKITKRGQNVTFRCDPISEHNRLYWYRQTLGQGPEFLTYFQNEAQLEKSRLLSDRFSAERPKGSFSTLEIQRTEQGDSAMYLCASSLTSGGQYNEQFFGPGTRLTVL.

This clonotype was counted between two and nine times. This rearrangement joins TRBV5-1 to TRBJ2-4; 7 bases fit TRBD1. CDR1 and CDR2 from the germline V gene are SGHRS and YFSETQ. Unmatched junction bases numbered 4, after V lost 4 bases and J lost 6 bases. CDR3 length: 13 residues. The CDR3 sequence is CASSVGQSNIQYF. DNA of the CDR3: TGCGCCAGCAGCGTGGGACAGTCAAACATTCAGTACTTC. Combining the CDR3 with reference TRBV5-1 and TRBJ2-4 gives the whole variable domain KAGVTQTPRYLIKTRGQQVTLSCSPISGHRSVSWYQQTPGQGLQFLFEYFSETQRNKGNFPGRFSGRQFSNSRSEMNVSTLELGDSALYLCASSVGQSNIQYFGAGTRLSVL.

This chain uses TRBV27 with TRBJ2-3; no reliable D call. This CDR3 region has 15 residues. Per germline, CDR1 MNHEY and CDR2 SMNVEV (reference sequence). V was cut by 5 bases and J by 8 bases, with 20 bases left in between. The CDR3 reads CASSRPGLSSVTQYF. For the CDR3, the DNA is TGTGCCAGCAGTCGACCCGGATTAAGTTCTGTTACGCAGTATTTT.

The CDR3 loop is CASSPPQGLYTF. In DNA, the CDR3 is TGTGCCAGCTCACCGCCCCAGGGCCTCTACACCTTC. The V and J genes are TRBV18 and TRBJ1-2; weak D call: TRBD1 (5 bases). The CDR3 is made up of 12 amino acids. Trimming shortened V by 3 bases and J by 10 bases, and 12 bases separated the two germline ends. Germline CDR1 reads KGHSH; CDR2 reads LQKENI.

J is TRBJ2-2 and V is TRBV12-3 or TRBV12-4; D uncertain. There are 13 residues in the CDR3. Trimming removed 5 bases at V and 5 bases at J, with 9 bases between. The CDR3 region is CASSPQITGELFF. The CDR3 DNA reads TGTGCCAGCAGTCCCCAAATTACCGGGGAGCTGTTTTTT.

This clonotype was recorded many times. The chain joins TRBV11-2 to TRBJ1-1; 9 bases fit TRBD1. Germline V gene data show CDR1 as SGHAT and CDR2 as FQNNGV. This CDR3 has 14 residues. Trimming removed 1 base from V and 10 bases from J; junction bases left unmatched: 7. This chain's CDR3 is CASSLGYRGLGAFF. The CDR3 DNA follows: TGTGCCAGCAGCTTAGGCTACAGGGGGCTAGGAGCTTTCTTT.

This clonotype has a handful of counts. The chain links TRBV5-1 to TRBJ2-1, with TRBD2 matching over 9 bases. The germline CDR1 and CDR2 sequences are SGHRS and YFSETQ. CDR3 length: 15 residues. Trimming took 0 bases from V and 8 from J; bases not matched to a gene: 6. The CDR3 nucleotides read TGCGCCAGCAGCTTGGGTTATAGCGGGAGACATGAGCAGTTCTTC. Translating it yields CASSLGYSGRHEQFF.

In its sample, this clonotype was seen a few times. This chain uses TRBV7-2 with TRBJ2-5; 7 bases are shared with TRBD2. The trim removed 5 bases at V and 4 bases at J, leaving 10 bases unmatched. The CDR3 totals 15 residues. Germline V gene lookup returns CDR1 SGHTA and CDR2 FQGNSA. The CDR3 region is CASSHWGGRGETQYF. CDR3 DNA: TGTGCCAGCAGCCACTGGGGAGGGAGGGGAGAGACCCAGTACTTC.

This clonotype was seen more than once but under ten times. This CDR3 is CASTPVRGTYEQYF. The CDR3 DNA reads as TGTGCCAGCACCCCTGTGCGGGGGACCTACGAGCAGTACTTC. The J gene is TRBJ2-7, the V gene TRBV4-2; 7 bases match TRBD2. Per germline, CDR1 LGHNA and CDR2 YNFKEQ. This CDR3 is built from 14 residues. V trimming: 7 bases; J trimming: 2 bases; junction bases outside the gene matches: 8.

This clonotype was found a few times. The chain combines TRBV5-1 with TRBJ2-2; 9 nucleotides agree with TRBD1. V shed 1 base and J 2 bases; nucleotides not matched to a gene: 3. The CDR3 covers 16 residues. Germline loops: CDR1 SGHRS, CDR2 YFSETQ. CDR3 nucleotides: TGCGCCAGCAGCTTGACGGGACAGGGAAACACCGGGGAGCTGTTTTTT. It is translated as CASSLTGQGNTGELFF.

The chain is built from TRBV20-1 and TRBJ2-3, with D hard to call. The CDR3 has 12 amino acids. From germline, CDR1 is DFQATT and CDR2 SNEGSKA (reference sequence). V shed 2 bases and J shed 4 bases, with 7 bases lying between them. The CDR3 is CSARFGPDTQYF. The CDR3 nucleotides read TGCAGTGCTAGATTCGGCCCAGATACGCAGTATTTT.

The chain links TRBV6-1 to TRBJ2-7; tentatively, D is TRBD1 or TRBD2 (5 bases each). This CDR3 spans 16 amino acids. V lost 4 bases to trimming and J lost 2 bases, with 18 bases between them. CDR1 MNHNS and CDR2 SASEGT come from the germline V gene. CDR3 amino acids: CASSGGTGTRAYEQYF. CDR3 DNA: TGTGCCAGCAGTGGGGGAACCGGGACCCGAGCCTACGAGCAGTACTTC.

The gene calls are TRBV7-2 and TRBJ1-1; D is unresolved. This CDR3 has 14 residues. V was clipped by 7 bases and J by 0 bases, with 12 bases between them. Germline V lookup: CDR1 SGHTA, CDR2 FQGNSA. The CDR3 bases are TGTGCCAGCACCGAGATTCAGGTGAACACTGAAGCTTTCTTT. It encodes CASTEIQVNTEAFF.

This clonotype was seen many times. CDR3 amino acids: CASSLEAGASYNEQFF. Here the CDR3 DNA reads TGTGCCAGCAGTTTAGAGGCGGGAGCCTCCTACAATGAGCAGTTCTTC. The chain carries TRBV27 and TRBJ2-1; 7 nucleotides agree with TRBD2. The CDR3 contains 16 residues. With 2 bases clipped from V and 0 bases from J, the junction kept 4 bases outside the gene matches. Germline CDR1 MNHEY, CDR2 SMNVEV (reference sequence).

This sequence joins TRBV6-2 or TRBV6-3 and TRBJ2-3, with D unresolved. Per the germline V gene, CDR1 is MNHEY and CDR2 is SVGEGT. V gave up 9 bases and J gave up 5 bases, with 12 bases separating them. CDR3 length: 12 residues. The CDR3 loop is CASRNRRDTQYF. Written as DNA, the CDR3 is TGTGCCAGTAGAAACAGACGAGATACGCAGTATTTT.

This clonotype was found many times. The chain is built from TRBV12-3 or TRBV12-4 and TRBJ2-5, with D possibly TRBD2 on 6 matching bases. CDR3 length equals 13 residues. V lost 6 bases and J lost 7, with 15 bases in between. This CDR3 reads CASRSEGYGTQYF. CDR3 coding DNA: TGTGCCAGCAGGTCGGAGGGTTACGGGACCCAGTACTTC.

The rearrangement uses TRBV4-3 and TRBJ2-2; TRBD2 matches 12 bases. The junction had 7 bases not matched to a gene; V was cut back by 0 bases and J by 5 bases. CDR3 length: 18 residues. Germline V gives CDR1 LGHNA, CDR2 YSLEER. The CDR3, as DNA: TGCGCCAGCAGCCAAGATTCCTTGACTAGCGGGAGAACCGGGGAGCTGTTTTTT. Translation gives CASSQDSLTSGRTGELFF.

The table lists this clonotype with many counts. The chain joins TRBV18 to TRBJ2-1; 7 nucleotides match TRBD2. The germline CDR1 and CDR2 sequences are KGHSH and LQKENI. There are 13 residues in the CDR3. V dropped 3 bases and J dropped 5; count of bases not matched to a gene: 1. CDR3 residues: CASSPGLNNEQFF. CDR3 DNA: TGTGCCAGCTCACCGGGACTAAACAATGAGCAGTTCTTC.

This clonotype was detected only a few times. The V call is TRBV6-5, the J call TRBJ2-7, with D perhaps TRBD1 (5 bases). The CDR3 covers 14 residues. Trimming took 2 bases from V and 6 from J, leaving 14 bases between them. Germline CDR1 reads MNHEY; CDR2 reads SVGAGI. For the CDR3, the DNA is TGTGCCAGCAGTTACGCCAGGGTAGTCGCCGAGCAGTACTTC. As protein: CASSYARVVAEQYF.

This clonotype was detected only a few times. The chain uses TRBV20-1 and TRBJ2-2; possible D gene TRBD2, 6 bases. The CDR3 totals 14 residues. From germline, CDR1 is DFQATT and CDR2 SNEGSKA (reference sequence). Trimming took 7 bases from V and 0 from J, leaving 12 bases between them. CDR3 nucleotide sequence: TGCAGTGTCCCGCGGGGATCGAACACCGGGGAGCTGTTTTTT. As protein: CSVPRGSNTGELFF.

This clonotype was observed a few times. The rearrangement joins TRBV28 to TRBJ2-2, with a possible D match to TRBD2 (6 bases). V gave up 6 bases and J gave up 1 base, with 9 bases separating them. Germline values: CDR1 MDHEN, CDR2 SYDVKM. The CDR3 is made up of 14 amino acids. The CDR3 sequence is CASRSGGNTGELFF. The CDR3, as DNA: TGTGCCAGCAGGTCCGGGGGGAACACCGGGGAGCTGTTTTTT.

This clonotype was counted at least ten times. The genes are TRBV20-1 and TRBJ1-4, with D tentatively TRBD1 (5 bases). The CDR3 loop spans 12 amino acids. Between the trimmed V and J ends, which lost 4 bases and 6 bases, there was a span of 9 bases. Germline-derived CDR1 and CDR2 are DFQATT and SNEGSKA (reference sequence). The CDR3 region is CSANSGHEKLFF. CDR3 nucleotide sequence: TGCAGTGCTAACTCGGGGCATGAAAAACTGTTTTTT.